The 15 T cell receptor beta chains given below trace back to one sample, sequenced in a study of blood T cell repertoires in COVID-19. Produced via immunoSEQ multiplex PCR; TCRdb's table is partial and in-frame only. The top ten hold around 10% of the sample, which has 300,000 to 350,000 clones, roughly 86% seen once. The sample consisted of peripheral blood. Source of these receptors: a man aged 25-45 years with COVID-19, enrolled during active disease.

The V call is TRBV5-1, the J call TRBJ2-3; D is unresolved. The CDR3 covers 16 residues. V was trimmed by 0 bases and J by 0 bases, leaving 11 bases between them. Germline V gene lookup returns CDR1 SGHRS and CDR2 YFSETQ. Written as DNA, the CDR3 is TGCGCCAGCAGCTTGGCCACATTCTTAAGCACAGATACGCAGTATTTT. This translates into CASSLATFLSTDTQYF. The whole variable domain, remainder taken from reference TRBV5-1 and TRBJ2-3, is KAGVTQTPRYLIKTRGQQVTLSCSPISGHRSVSWYQQTPGQGLQFLFEYFSETQRNKGNFPGRFSGRQFSNSRSEMNVSTLELGDSALYLCASSLATFLSTDTQYFGPGTRLTVL.

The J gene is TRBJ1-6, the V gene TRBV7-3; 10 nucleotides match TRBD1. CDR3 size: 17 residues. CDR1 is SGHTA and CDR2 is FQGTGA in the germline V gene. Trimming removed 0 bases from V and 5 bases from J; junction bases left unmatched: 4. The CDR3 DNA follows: TGTGCCAGCAGCTTAACTGGCGGGACAGGGGATAATTCACCCCTCCACTTT. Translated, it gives CASSLTGGTGDNSPLHF.

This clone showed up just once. CDR3 sequence: CASYTGGIVAFF. In nucleotides, the CDR3 is TGTGCCAGCTACACAGGGGGAATTGTAGCTTTCTTT. This chain joins TRBV7-3 and TRBJ1-1, with 8 bases identical to TRBD1. The ends lost 8 bases at V and 10 bases at J; junction bases unmatched: 9. This CDR3 is built from 12 residues. Germline V gene lookup returns CDR1 SGHTA and CDR2 FQGTGA. Full variable domain (remainder filled in from reference TRBV7-3 and TRBJ1-1): GAGVSQTPSNKVTEKGKYVELRCDPISGHTALYWYRQSLGQGPEFLIYFQGTGAADDSGLPNDRFFAVRPEGSVSTLKIQRTERGDSAVYLCASYTGGIVAFFGQGTRLTVV.

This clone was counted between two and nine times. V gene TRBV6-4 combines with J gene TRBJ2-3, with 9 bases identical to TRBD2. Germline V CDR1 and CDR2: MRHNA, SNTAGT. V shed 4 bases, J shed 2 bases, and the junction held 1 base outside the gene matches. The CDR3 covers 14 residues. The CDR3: CASSGGLATDTQYF. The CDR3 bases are TGTGCCAGCAGTGGGGGACTAGCCACAGATACGCAGTATTTT.

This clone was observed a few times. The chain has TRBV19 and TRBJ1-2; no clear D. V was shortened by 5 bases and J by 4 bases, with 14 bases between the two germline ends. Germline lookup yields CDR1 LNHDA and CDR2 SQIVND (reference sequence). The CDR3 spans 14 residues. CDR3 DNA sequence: TGTGCCAGTAGTGGCGCGAGGCTGGGCTATGGCTACACCTTC. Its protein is CASSGARLGYGYTF. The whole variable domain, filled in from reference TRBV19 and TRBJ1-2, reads DGGITQSPKYLFRKEGQNVTLSCEQNLNHDAMYWYRQDPGQGLRLIYYSQIVNDFQKGDIAEGYSVSREKKESFPLTVTSAQKNPTAFYLCASSGARLGYGYTFGSGTRLTVV.

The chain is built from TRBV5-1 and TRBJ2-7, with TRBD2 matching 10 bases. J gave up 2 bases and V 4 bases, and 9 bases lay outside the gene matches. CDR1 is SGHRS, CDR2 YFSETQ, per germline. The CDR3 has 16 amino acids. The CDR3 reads CASSPRTSGRTYEQYF. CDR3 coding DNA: TGCGCCAGCAGCCCCCGGACTAGCGGAAGGACCTACGAGCAGTACTTC. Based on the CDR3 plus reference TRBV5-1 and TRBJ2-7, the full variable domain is KAGVTQTPRYLIKTRGQQVTLSCSPISGHRSVSWYQQTPGQGLQFLFEYFSETQRNKGNFPGRFSGRQFSNSRSEMNVSTLELGDSALYLCASSPRTSGRTYEQYFGPGTRLTVT.

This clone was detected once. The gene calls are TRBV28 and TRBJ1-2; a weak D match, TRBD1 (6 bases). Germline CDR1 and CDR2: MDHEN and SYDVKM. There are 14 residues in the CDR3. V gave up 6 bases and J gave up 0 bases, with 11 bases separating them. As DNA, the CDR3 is TGTGCCAGCAGCGCAGGGGCCACTAACTATGGCTACACCTTC. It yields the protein CASSAGATNYGYTF.

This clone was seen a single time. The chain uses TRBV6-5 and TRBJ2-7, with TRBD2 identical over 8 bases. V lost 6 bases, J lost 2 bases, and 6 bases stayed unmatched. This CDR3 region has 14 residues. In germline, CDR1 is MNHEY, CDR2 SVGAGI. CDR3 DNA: TGTGCCAGCAGCCAGCGGGAGTCAGCCTACGAGCAGTACTTC. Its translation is CASSQRESAYEQYF.

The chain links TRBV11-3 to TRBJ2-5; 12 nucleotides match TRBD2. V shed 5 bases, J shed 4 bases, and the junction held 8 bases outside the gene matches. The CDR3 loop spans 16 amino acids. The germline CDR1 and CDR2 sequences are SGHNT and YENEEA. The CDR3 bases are TGTGCCAGCAGCACCGGACTAGCGGGGCCCTCAGAGACCCAGTACTTC. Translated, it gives CASSTGLAGPSETQYF.

The CDR3 protein is CASSVGSSGNTIYF. The CDR3 region has the DNA TGTGCCAGCAGCGTAGGGAGCTCTGGAAACACCATATATTTT. The chain combines TRBV7-9 with TRBJ1-3; D not certain. CDR3 length: 14 residues. The V gene's germline CDR1 is SEHNR and CDR2 FQNEAQ (reference sequence). Deletions cut 5 bases from V and 0 bases from J, with 8 bases between.

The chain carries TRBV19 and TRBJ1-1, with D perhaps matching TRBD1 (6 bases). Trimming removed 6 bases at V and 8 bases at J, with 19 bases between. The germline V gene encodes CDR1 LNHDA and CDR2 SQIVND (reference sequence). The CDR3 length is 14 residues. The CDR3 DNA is TGTGCCAGTAGCCCCGCGGGGGCCGGGTCGGAAGCTTTCTTT. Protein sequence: CASSPAGAGSEAFF.

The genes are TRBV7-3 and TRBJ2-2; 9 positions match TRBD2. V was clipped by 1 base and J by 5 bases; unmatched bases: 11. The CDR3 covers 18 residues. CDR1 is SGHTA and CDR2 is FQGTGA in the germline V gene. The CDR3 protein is CASSLMAGGSWQTGELFF. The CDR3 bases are TGTGCCAGCAGCTTAATGGCGGGAGGGAGCTGGCAGACCGGGGAGCTGTTTTTT.

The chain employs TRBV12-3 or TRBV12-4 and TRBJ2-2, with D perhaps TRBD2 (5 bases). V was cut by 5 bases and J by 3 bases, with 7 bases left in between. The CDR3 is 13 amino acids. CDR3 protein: CASSREYTGELFF. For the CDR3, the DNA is TGTGCCAGCAGTCGGGAATACACCGGGGAGCTGTTTTTT.

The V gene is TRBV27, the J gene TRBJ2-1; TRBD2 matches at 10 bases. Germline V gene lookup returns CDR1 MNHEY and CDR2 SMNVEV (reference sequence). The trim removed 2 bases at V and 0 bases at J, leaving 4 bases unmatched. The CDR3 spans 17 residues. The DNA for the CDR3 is TGTGCCAGCAGTTTAACTAGCGGGATGAGCTCCTACAATGAGCAGTTCTTC. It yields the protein CASSLTSGMSSYNEQFF.

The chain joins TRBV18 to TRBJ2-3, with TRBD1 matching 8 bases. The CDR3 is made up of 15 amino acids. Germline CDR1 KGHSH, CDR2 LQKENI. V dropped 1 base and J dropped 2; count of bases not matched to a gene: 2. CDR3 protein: CASSPRGQDTDTQYF. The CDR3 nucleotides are TGTGCCAGCTCACCACGGGGACAGGACACAGATACGCAGTATTTT.